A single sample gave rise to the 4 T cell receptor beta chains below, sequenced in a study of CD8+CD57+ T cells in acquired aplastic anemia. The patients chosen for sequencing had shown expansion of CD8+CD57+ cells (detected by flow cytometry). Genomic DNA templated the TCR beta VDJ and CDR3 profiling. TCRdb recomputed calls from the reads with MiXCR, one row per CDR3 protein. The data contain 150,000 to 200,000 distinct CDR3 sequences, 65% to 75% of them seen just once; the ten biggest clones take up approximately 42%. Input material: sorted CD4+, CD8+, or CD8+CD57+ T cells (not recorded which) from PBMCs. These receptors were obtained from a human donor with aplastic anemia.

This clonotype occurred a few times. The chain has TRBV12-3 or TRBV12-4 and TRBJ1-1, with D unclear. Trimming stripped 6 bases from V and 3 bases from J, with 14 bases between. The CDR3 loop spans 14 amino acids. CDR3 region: CASSLLGIDTEAFF. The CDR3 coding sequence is TGTGCCAGCAGCCTTTTGGGGATCGACACTGAAGCTTTCTTT.

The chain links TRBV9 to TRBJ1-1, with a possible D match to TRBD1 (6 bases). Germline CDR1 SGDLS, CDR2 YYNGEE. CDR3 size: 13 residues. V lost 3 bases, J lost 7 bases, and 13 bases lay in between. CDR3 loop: CASSAGTKLEAFF. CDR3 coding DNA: TGTGCCAGCAGCGCTGGGACAAAACTTGAAGCTTTCTTT.

CDR3 nucleotides: TGTGCCAGTAGTATCAAGCTCTATGGCTACACCTTC. This translates into CASSIKLYGYTF. V gene TRBV19 combines with J gene TRBJ1-2; D is undetermined. The CDR3 sequence is 12 residues long. Per germline, CDR1 LNHDA and CDR2 SQIVND (reference sequence). Trimming removed 3 bases from V and 4 bases from J, with 6 bases in between.

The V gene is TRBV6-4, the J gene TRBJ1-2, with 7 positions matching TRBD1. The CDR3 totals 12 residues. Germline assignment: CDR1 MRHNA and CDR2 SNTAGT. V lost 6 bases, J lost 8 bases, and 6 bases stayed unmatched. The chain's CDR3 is CASSPGTVGYTF. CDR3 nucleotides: TGTGCCAGCAGCCCCGGGACAGTCGGCTACACCTTC.